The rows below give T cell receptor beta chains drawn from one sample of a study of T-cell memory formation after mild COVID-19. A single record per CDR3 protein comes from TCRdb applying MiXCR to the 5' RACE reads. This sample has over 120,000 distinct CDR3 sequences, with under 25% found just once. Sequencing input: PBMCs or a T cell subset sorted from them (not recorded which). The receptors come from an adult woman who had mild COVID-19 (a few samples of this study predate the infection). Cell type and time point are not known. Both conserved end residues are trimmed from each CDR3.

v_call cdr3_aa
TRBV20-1 SARGGIGTEAF
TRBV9 ASSPRQASSTDTQY
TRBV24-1 ATSEQYPSTDTQY
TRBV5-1 ASSKTPVTDTQY
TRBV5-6 ASSPAGTDYGYT
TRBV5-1 ASSLSTGQGDTQY
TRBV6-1 ASSRDDIWASGANVLT
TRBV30 AWSRQNTEAF
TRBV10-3 AISDRSLNTEAF
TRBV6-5 ASSYSLAGGVGTQY
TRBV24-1 ATSDPERKPDTQY
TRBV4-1 ASSQTQVNYGYT
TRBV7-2 ASSLEGLRGYT
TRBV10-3 AISERAGETQY
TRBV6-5 ASSYGWRGANQETQY
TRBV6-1 ASRVNYGYT
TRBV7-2 ASSPRTGADTEAF
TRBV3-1 ASSQVTSRETQY
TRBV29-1 SVGDRVDGYT
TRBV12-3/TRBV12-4 ASSLQGTNEKLF
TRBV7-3 ASSTGGDTEAF
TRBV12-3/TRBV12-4 ASSLGTGGRGYT
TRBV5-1 ASGPRGPDTQY
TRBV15 ATSRAVWETQY
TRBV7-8 ASTVEPGQAYEQY
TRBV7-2 ASSLARETEAF
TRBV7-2 ASSLDRTSGTDTQY
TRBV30 AWSVGRMRF
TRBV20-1 SASRQLTPTDTQY
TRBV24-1 ATSINTDTQY
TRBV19 ASSIDYLNTGELF
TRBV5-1 ASSMDRVDGGYT
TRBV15 ATSRDWQGGGYT
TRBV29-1 SVEDRREGGYT
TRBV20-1 SETRGNEQF
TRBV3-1 ASSQDSGANVLT
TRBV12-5 ASAHFTDTQY
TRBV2 ASEVEMLGGTDTQY
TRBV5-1 ASSGGGAQETQY
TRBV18 ASSLTRRNTEAF
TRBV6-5 ASSSMASGVNEQF
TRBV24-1 ATSDPPMGEQF
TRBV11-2 ASSFTGVYNSPLH
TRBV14 ASSPRLRAGGRSEQY
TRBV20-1 SARPLAGVYEQF
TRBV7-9 ASSIWTSGGTPRSQETQY
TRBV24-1 ATRAKSGSRTY
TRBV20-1 SARSAGPYNEQF
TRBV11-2 ASSPDPHRGDTQY
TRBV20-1 SARVQYEQF